The clone carrying this T cell receptor beta chain came up once. Antigen specificity is unknown. The record originates from a study of blood T cells in healthy people across ages. Regarding the study as a whole: Naive T cell percentage strongly correlated with TCR beta diversity. Unsorted PBMC input precluded a conclusive naive versus antigen-experienced comparison. Per million T cells, the diversity of TCR beta decreased roughly linearly as age advanced.

Each individual donor underwent a draw of roughly 10 milliliters of peripheral blood. The CDR3 is 14 amino acids. Germline lookup yields CDR1 SEHNR and CDR2 FQNEAQ (reference sequence). V lost 6 bases, J lost 6 bases, and 9 bases stayed unmatched. A J-beta primer mix and a sample-barcoded 5' primer were used in a second PCR of roughly 6 to 11 cycles. TCRdb reanalysed the 5' RACE reads using MiXCR and keeps one entry per CDR3 protein. Of hundreds of thousands of distinct CDR3 sequences listed, 58% are singletons. Sample: blood. The receptor was isolated from a man aged 30 to 45 in good health. The chain uses TRBV7-9 and TRBJ2-3; 7 bases agree with TRBD1. CDR3 nucleotides: TGTGCCAGCAGGGGACAGCCATTTGTGGATACGCAGTATTTT. It translates to CASRGQPFVDTQYF.